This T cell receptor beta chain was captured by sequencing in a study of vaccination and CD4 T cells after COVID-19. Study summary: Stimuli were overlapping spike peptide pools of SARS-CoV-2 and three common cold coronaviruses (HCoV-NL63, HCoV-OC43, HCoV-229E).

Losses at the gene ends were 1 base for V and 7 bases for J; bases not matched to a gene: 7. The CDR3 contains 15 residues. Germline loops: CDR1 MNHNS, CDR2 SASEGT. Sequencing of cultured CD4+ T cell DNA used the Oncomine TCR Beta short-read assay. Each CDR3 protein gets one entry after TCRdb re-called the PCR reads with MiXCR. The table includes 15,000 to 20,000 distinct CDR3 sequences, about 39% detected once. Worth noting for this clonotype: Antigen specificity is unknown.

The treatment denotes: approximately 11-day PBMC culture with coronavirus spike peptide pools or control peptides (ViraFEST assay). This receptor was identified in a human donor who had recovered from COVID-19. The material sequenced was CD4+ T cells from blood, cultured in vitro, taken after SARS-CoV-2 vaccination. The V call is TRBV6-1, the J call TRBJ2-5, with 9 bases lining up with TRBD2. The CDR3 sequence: CASSEETSGLRTQYF. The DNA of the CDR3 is TGTGCCAGCAGTGAAGAGACTAGCGGCCTTCGGACCCAGTACTTC.